Below are 6 T cell receptor beta chains sequenced from a single sample in a study of tumor T cells in aggressive B-cell lymphoma. The data were produced by immunoSEQ multiplex PCR, yet TCRdb's version contains in-frame clones alone and is incomplete. The sample lists several thousand clones, around 90% seen once, with less than 4% in the top ten. The sample comprised tumor tissue. The receptors originated from an adult with diffuse large B cell lymphoma. Some clones in this sample may be carry-over from other donors' samples.

V is TRBV28 and J is TRBJ2-7; D uncertain. The CDR3 loop spans 15 amino acids. Trimming cost V 1 base and J 0 bases, with 10 bases left between them. The germline CDR1 and CDR2 sequences are MDHEN and SYDVKM. As DNA, the CDR3 is TGTGCCAGCAGTTTATTACCTAACCTCTCCTACGAGCAGTACTTC. Translation gives CASSLLPNLSYEQYF.

V is TRBV5-4 and J is TRBJ2-1; 8 bases align to TRBD1. V lost 6 bases to trimming and J lost 7 bases; unmatched junction nucleotides: 12. The CDR3 contains 15 residues. Germline CDR1 and CDR2: SGHNT and YYREEE (reference sequence). The CDR3 region is CASTKDRAIVNEQFF. As DNA, the CDR3 is TGTGCCAGCACCAAGGACAGGGCGATAGTGAATGAGCAGTTCTTC. The full variable domain, its missing parts supplied by reference TRBV5-4 and TRBJ2-1, is ETGVTQSPTHLIKTRGQQVTLRCSSQSGHNTVSWYQQALGQGPQFIFQYYREEENGRGNFPPRFSGLQFPNYSSELNVNALELDDSALYLCASTKDRAIVNEQFFGPGTRLTVL.

The chain employs TRBV4-1 and TRBJ1-6, with D uncertain. The V gene lost 6 bases and the J gene lost 8 bases, with 20 bases spanning the gap. This CDR3 has 16 amino acids. The germline V gene encodes CDR1 MGHRA and CDR2 YSYEKL. CDR3 DNA sequence: TGCGCCAGCAGACCGGACGCGGGTGGCTGGGATTCACCCCTCCACTTT. This codes for CASRPDAGGWDSPLHF.

The chain is built from TRBV27 and TRBJ1-4, with 7 nucleotides matching TRBD1. This CDR3 is 15 amino acids long. With 5 bases clipped from V and 10 bases from J, the junction kept 13 bases outside the gene matches. Germline V gene sequence: CDR1 MNHEY, CDR2 SMNVEV (reference sequence). The CDR3 spells CASSVQGLGVGKLFF. As DNA, the CDR3 is TGTGCCAGCAGTGTACAGGGGTTAGGCGTGGGAAAACTGTTTTTT.

The chain is built from TRBV5-5 and TRBJ1-1; the match to TRBD1 covers 7 bases. This CDR3 is 15 amino acids long. The germline V gene encodes CDR1 SGHKS and CDR2 YYEKEE (reference sequence). J was trimmed by 3 bases and V by 0 bases; bases with no gene match: 5. The CDR3 spells CASSLDRGGDTEAFF. The CDR3 bases are TGTGCCAGCAGCTTGGACAGGGGCGGGGACACTGAAGCTTTCTTT.

The chain has TRBV9 and TRBJ2-3; 8 bases line up with TRBD1. The CDR3 runs 15 residues. The V gene end was trimmed by 4 bases and the J gene end by 1 base; junction bases not matched to a gene: 5. CDR1 is SGDLS and CDR2 is YYNGEE in the germline V gene. CDR3 nucleotide sequence: TGTGCCAGCAGCCTGGGACAGGTGGGCACAGATACGCAGTATTTT. The encoded protein is CASSLGQVGTDTQYF.